This T cell receptor beta chain came from a study of blood T cell repertoires in COVID-19. Background on the study: Acute and convalescent COVID-19 samples came from the United States, Italy and Spain. PBMCs, B-cell-depleted T cells, or T cells provided the cDNA or gDNA that made up the material.

Under the authors' procedure: Reference gene primer amplification yielded estimated nucleated cell counts. The data were produced by immunoSEQ multiplex PCR, yet TCRdb's version contains in-frame clones alone and is incomplete. V and J calls and clone size are given by that table; D and trimming were obtained from the DNA. Counted here are 40,000 or so clones, 65% to 85% occurring once; the ten biggest clones make up approximately 38%. This CDR3 is 14 amino acids long. From germline, CDR1 is MNHEY and CDR2 SVGEGT. V was clipped by 5 bases and J by 5 bases; unmatched bases: 3. The source is a middle-aged man with active or convalescent COVID-19. The sequencing input was peripheral blood. The chain recombines TRBV6-2 or TRBV6-3 with TRBJ2-3; 11 nucleotides agree with TRBD2. The CDR3 here is CASSRLAGRDTQYF. The CDR3 bases are TGTGCCAGCAGTAGACTAGCGGGGAGAGATACGCAGTATTTT.